This T cell receptor beta chain emerged from a study of blood T cells in healthy people across ages. Whenever a sample was processed, at least 7 million PBMCs were isolated. Trimming cost V 0 bases and J 2 bases; bases outside gene matches: 5. From germline, CDR1 is SGHRS and CDR2 YFSETQ. The CDR3 consists of 16 residues. In regard to this clonotype: The target antigen is unknown.

It was with a sample-barcoded 5' primer and a J-beta primer mix that a second PCR of roughly 6 to 11 cycles was run. TCRdb re-called the 5' RACE reads with MiXCR, one entry per CDR3 protein. The sample consists of around 850,000 distinct CDR3 sequences, around 34% of them appearing once. Study-wide results and caveats: Across the age range, TCR beta diversity per million T cells fell in a roughly linear way.

Sequencing was performed on blood. The receptor was isolated from a man aged 18 to 35 in good health. This chain uses TRBV5-1 with TRBJ2-3; TRBD2 agrees at 8 bases. CDR3 sequence: CASSLDAGGLTDTQYF. CDR3 in DNA: TGCGCCAGCAGCTTGGACGCGGGGGGCCTCACAGATACGCAGTATTTT.